This T cell receptor beta chain was sequenced during a study of T cell responses to AZD1222 COVID-19 vaccine. There are 13 residues in the CDR3. Trimming shortened V by 6 bases and J by 3 bases, and 14 bases separated the two germline ends. Germline CDR1 is SQVTM and CDR2 is ANQGSEA. Using immunoSEQ multiplex PCR, the repertoire was profiled, and TCRdb retains in-frame clones only, with some absent. Of roughly 100,000 clones in the sample, roughly 91% were seen once. The sample here was peripheral blood, taken on day 0 of AZD1222 vaccination. The V and J genes are TRBV29-1 and TRBJ1-2; D may be TRBD1 (5 bases). This receptor was obtained from an adult in good health. CDR3 DNA: TGCAGCGTGGACGGAGGGGCAGACTATGGCTACACCTTC. This translates into CSVDGGADYGYTF.